This T cell receptor (beta chain) was identified in a study of T cell changes during pregnancy in multiple sclerosis. Germline V gene data show CDR1 as PRHDT and CDR2 as FYEKMQ (reference sequence). Trimming removed 10 bases at V and 0 bases at J, with 8 bases between. The CDR3 sequence is 12 residues long. Using immunoSEQ multiplex PCR, the repertoire was profiled, and TCRdb retains in-frame clones only, with some absent. This table has about 100,000 clones, just over 90% appearing once. Sequencing was performed on peripheral blood, taken after pregnancy. The receptor was isolated from a female donor with multiple sclerosis, enrolled in a pregnancy study. The rearrangement links TRBV13 to TRBJ2-3; D is ambiguous. The CDR3 bases are TGTGCCACCTCCTCTAGCACAGATACGCAGTATTTT. This codes for CATSSSTDTQYF.